This passage covers 17 T cell receptor beta chains from one sample sequenced in a study of T-cell memory formation after mild COVID-19. Each CDR3 protein is one row after TCRdb ran MiXCR on the 5' RACE reads. The data hold 500,000 to 650,000 distinct CDR3 sequences, with less than 25% observed a single time. Sequencing input: PBMCs or a T cell subset sorted from them (not recorded which). These receptors all come from an adult woman who had mild COVID-19 (a few samples of this study predate the infection). Cell type and time point are not known.

This clonotype was seen at least ten times. The J gene is TRBJ2-1, the V gene TRBV12-3 or TRBV12-4; D remains unclear. The CDR3 consists of 14 residues. V lost 6 bases and J 0 bases, leaving 9 bases between the germline ends. CDR3 DNA sequence: TGTGCCAGCAGCTTGTATAGCTCCTACAATGAGCAGTTCTTC. The encoded protein is CASSLYSSYNEQFF.

This clonotype was seen more than once but under ten times. V is TRBV2 and J is TRBJ2-3; TRBD2 aligns across 9 bases. Germline assignment: CDR1 SNHLY and CDR2 FYNNEI. This CDR3 has 15 residues. V was clipped by 3 bases and J by 7 bases; unmatched bases: 8. This chain's CDR3 is CASSEGAGGPHTQYF. CDR3 in DNA: TGTGCCAGCAGTGAGGGGGCGGGAGGGCCACATACGCAGTATTTT.

The rearrangement uses TRBV15 and TRBJ2-1; maybe TRBD1 (5 bases). The germline V gene encodes CDR1 LNHNV and CDR2 YYDKDF (reference sequence). With 5 bases removed from V and 10 bases from J, the gap between germline ends came to 15 bases. The length of the CDR3 is 13 residues. The CDR3 region is CATSESVGQEQFF. DNA for the CDR3: TGTGCCACCAGCGAGTCCGTGGGGCAGGAGCAGTTCTTC. The full variable domain, rest sourced from reference TRBV15 and TRBJ2-1, is DAMVIQNPRYQVTQFGKPVTLSCSQTLNHNVMYWYQQKSSQAPKLLFHYYDKDFNNEADTPDNFQSRRPNTSFCFLDIRSPGLGDTAMYLCATSESVGQEQFFGPGTRLTVL.

The CDR3 DNA sequence: TGTGCCAGCAGTCCCTTTATGGCAAGGTTTTCACCCCTCCACTTT. Translation: CASSPFMARFSPLHF. The chain combines TRBV12-3 or TRBV12-4 with TRBJ1-6; D is ambiguous. CDR3 size: 15 residues. Trimming took 5 bases from V and 9 from J, leaving 17 bases between them.

The sample holds many counts of this clonotype. The gene calls are TRBV7-9 and TRBJ2-4; D gene uncertain. CDR3 length equals 11 residues. Germline CDR1 SEHNR, CDR2 FQNEAQ (reference sequence). Trimming removed 1 base at V and 8 bases at J, with 3 bases between. This chain's CDR3 is CASSLEYIQYF. The CDR3 nucleotides are TGTGCCAGCAGCTTAGAATACATTCAGTACTTC.

This clonotype was detected many times. The chain recombines TRBV20-1 with TRBJ1-1; D not resolved. V lost 2 bases to trimming and J lost 5 bases, with 15 bases between them. The CDR3 consists of 14 residues. Germline V lookup: CDR1 DFQATT, CDR2 SNEGSKA (reference sequence). The CDR3 sequence is CSARSAGGGTEAFF. The DNA of the CDR3 is TGCAGTGCTAGAAGCGCGGGTGGAGGAACTGAAGCTTTCTTT.

V is TRBV4-1 and J is TRBJ2-2, with 13 bases lining up with TRBD2. Germline V gene lookup returns CDR1 MGHRA and CDR2 YSYEKL. V was clipped by 1 base and J by 0 bases; unmatched bases: 8. The CDR3 extends over 20 amino acids. The CDR3 nucleotides read TGCGCCAGCAGCCAAGGACGGACTAGCGGGAGAGCATCGAACACCGGGGAGCTGTTTTTT. Translating it yields CASSQGRTSGRASNTGELFF.

This clonotype occurred a few times. This chain connects TRBV7-2 to TRBJ1-1; D unresolved. The CDR3 consists of 14 residues. Germline loops: CDR1 SGHTA, CDR2 FQGNSA. The ends were cut back, 2 bases at V and 1 base at J, with 8 bases in the middle. CDR3 coding DNA: TGTGCCAGCAGCTTAATGCAGGCGAACACTGAAGCTTTCTTT. Protein sequence: CASSLMQANTEAFF. The entire variable domain, with the rest obtained from reference TRBV7-2 and TRBJ1-1, is as follows: GAGVSQSPSNKVTEKGKDVELRCDPISGHTALYWYRQSLGQGLEFLIYFQGNSAPDKSGLPSDRFSAERTGGSVSTLTIQRTQQEDSAVYLCASSLMQANTEAFFGQGTRLTVV.

The V and J genes are TRBV5-1 and TRBJ1-4, with TRBD1 matching over 8 bases. The CDR3 extends over 15 amino acids. Germline lookup yields CDR1 SGHRS and CDR2 YFSETQ. V gave up 1 base and J gave up 8 bases; unmatched junction bases: 7. This CDR3 reads CASSLTTGGGEKLFF. The CDR3 DNA is TGCGCCAGCAGCTTGACTACAGGGGGAGGAGAAAAACTGTTTTTT.

The chain employs TRBV12-3 or TRBV12-4 and TRBJ2-1; D possibly corresponds to TRBD1 (5 bases). The CDR3 loop spans 14 amino acids. The ends were cut back, 3 bases at V and 9 bases at J, with 15 bases in the middle. CDR3 sequence: CASSLGQKDAEQFF. The DNA for the CDR3 is TGTGCCAGCAGTTTGGGGCAAAAGGACGCTGAGCAGTTCTTC.

The chain has TRBV7-9 and TRBJ2-7, with a possible D match to TRBD1 (5 bases). V gave up 3 bases and J gave up 6 bases, with 18 bases separating them. CDR1 is SEHNR and CDR2 is FQNEAQ in the germline V gene (reference sequence). The CDR3 length is 15 residues. Written as DNA, the CDR3 is TGTGCCAGCAGCTTTCACAGGTTGGATTCCGCCGAGCAGTACTTC. As protein: CASSFHRLDSAEQYF.

This clonotype showed up many times. This chain uses TRBV5-4 with TRBJ1-3, with D unresolved. The CDR3 is made up of 15 amino acids. Germline lookup yields CDR1 SGHNT and CDR2 YYREEE (reference sequence). V gave up 4 bases and J gave up 0 bases, with 11 bases separating them. The CDR3 loop is CASSTGLDSGNTIYF. CDR3 nucleotides: TGTGCCAGCAGCACCGGACTCGACTCTGGAAACACCATATATTTT.

The gene calls are TRBV6-1 and TRBJ1-5, with D unclear. Germline values: CDR1 MNHNS, CDR2 SASEGT. This CDR3 comprises 12 residues. The V end lost 2 bases, the J end lost 4 bases, and 3 bases lay between the germline ends. In DNA form, the CDR3 reads TGTGCCAGCAGTGAAAGTAATCAGCCCCAGCATTTT. Its translation is CASSESNQPQHF.

The CDR3 here is CSAYDRGNTIYF. As DNA, the CDR3 is TGCAGTGCTTATGACAGGGGAAACACCATATATTTT. This chain joins TRBV20-1 and TRBJ1-3; TRBD1 is a possible D gene (6 bases). There are 12 residues in the CDR3. CDR1 is DFQATT, CDR2 SNEGSKA, per germline (reference sequence). The V end was cut by 5 bases, the J end by 4 bases, with 9 bases between.

The chain is built from TRBV10-3 and TRBJ1-1; 7 bases align to TRBD1. CDR1 is ENHRY, CDR2 SYGVKD, per germline. The CDR3 length is 12 residues. V shed 6 bases and J 7 bases; nucleotides not matched to a gene: 5. The CDR3 nucleotides are TGTGCCATCAGAAGCACAGGGGTTGAAGCTTTCTTT. This gives the protein CAIRSTGVEAFF.

The chain recombines TRBV10-3 with TRBJ2-7; 14 bases align to TRBD2. The length of the CDR3 is 19 residues. Unmatched junction bases numbered 17, after V lost 6 bases and J lost 4 bases. Germline loops: CDR1 ENHRY, CDR2 SYGVKD. The CDR3 loop reads CAIRPLTSGRAIGDYEQYF. In DNA, the CDR3 is TGTGCCATCAGACCCCTGACTAGCGGGAGGGCCATCGGGGATTACGAGCAGTACTTC.

The chain is built from TRBV12-3 or TRBV12-4 and TRBJ2-1; 12 nucleotides agree with TRBD2. This CDR3 region has 15 residues. Trimming cost V 6 bases and J 8 bases; bases outside gene matches: 8. The CDR3 DNA follows: TGTGCCAGCAGCTTGACTAGCGGGAGTTTGGATGAGCAGTTCTTC. Residues: CASSLTSGSLDEQFF.